This T cell receptor (beta chain) was observed in a study of CD8+CD57+ T cells in acquired aplastic anemia. Researchers used genomic DNA as the template to profile TCR beta VDJ and CDR3. From the reads, TCRdb called clonotypes with MiXCR, one entry per CDR3 protein. The sample lists under 500,000 distinct CDR3 sequences, about a third occurring once. Flow cytometry had shown expanded CD8+CD57+ cells in the patients chosen for sequencing. The CDR3 runs 16 residues. Trimming pared 1 base from V and 2 bases from J, leaving 14 bases between. Per germline, CDR1 LGHNA and CDR2 YNFKEQ. This clonotype was seen more than once but under ten times. Antigen specificity is unknown. Whole-study findings and limits: Patients and controls shared under 35 CD8+ CDR3 sequences, highly expressed in patients.

The specimen was sorted CD4+, CD8+, or CD8+CD57+ T cells (not recorded which) from PBMCs. The source of this sequence is a human donor with aplastic anemia. The V and J genes are TRBV4-2 and TRBJ1-1; D not certain. The CDR3 is CASSQVISSLNTEAFF. In DNA form, the CDR3 reads TGTGCCAGCAGCCAAGTAATCTCCAGCCTAAACACTGAAGCTTTCTTT.